This T cell receptor beta chain comes out of a study of T-cell reconstitution after alpha-beta-depleted transplantation in children. Notes on the study in general: Reportedly, alpha-beta T cells present about two months post-transplant originated from several hundred expanded clones of graft origin. Surviving recipient T cells and intrathymic progenitors accounted for some patients' high TCRbeta diversity at day 60. One year after transplant, T-cell counts and diversity came mostly from newly produced T cells.

It was with unique molecular identifiers that the TCRbeta library was prepared. TCRdb reanalysed the PCR reads using MiXCR and keeps one entry per CDR3 protein. The sample shows fewer than 150,000 distinct CDR3 sequences, 8% to 10% of them seen only once. This clonotype was found a few times. The antigen is unknown. Source: PBMCs, mostly from graft donor cells, taken 180 days after TCRalphabeta/CD19-depleted stem cell transplant. This clonotype originated in a girl less than two years old who had a stem cell transplant for combined immunodeficiency, so the T cells may come from the graft donor.

This CDR3 reads CASSSPDRMNTEAFF. DNA of the CDR3: TGTGCCAGCAGTTCCCCCGACAGGATGAACACTGAAGCTTTCTTT. This chain uses TRBV6-5 with TRBJ1-1; D possibly corresponds to TRBD1 (6 bases). Germline lookup yields CDR1 MNHEY and CDR2 SVGAGI. This CDR3 contains 15 residues. Trimming shortened V by 4 bases and J by 0 bases, and 12 bases separated the two germline ends.